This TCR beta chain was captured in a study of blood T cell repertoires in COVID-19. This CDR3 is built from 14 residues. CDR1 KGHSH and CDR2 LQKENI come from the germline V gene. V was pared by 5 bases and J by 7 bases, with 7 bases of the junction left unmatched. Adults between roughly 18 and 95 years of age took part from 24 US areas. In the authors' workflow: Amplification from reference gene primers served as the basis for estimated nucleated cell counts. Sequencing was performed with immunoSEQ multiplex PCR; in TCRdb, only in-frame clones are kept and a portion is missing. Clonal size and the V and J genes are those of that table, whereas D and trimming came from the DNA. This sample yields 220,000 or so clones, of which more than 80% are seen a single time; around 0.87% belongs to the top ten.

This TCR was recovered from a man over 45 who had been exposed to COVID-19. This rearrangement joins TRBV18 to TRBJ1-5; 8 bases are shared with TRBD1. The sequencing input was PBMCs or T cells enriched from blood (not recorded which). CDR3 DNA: TGTGCCAGCTCATTAGGACAGGGCGGACAGCCCCAGCATTTT. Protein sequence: CASSLGQGGQPQHF.